Following are 3 T cell receptor beta chains from one sample sequenced in a study of blood T cell repertoires in COVID-19. Clones were read by immunoSEQ multiplex PCR, and TCRdb kept only the in-frame ones, dropping some. The sample has 390,000 or so clones, around 87% seen once. The sequenced sample was peripheral blood. These receptors were taken from a woman aged 25 to 39 with COVID-19, enrolled during active disease.

The gene calls are TRBV28 and TRBJ2-7; the D is unclear. With 2 bases removed from V and 3 bases from J, the gap between germline ends came to 11 bases. Looked up from germline, CDR1 is MDHEN and CDR2 is SYDVKM. The CDR3 sequence is 14 residues long. The CDR3 sequence is CASSLGGSVYEQYF. DNA for the CDR3: TGTGCCAGCAGTTTAGGTGGCAGCGTCTACGAGCAGTACTTC.

This chain connects TRBV6-5 to TRBJ2-1, with 10 positions matching TRBD1. V lost 6 bases to trimming and J lost 4 bases; unmatched junction nucleotides: 3. The V gene's germline CDR1 is MNHEY and CDR2 SVGAGI. The CDR3 is 14 residues long. The CDR3 DNA reads as TGTGCCAGCAGCGGACAGGGGGTTTACAATGAGCAGTTCTTC. This encodes CASSGQGVYNEQFF.

The rearrangement uses TRBV7-2 and TRBJ2-6; D is unresolved. CDR1 and CDR2 from the germline V gene are SGHTA and FQGNSA. This CDR3 comprises 15 residues. V gave up 5 bases and J gave up 2 bases, with 10 bases separating them. This chain's CDR3 is CASSAVLPGANVLTF. The CDR3 DNA follows: TGTGCCAGCAGCGCAGTGTTACCTGGGGCCAACGTCCTGACTTTC.